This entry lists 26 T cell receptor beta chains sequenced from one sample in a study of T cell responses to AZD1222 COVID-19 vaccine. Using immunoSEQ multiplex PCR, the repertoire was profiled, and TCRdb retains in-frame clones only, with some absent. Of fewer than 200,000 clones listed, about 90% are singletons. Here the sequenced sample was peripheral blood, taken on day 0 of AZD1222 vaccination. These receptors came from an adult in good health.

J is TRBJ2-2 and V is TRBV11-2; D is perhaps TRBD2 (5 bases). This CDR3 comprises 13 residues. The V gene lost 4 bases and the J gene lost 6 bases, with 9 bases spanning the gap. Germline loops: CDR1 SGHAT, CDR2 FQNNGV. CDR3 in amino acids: CASSSVGAGELFF. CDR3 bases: TGTGCCAGCAGCTCCGTGGGAGCCGGGGAGCTGTTTTTT.

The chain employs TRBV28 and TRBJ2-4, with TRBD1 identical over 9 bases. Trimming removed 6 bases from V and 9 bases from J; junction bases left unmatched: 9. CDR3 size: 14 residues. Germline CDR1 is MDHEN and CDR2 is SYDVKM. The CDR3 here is CASRSDRGRAIQYF. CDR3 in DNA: TGTGCCAGCAGGTCCGACAGGGGGAGGGCCATTCAGTACTTC.

CDR3 region: CATQRTGANVLTF. As DNA, the CDR3 is TGTGCCACCCAACGAACTGGGGCCAACGTCCTGACTTTC. J is TRBJ2-6 and V is TRBV27; no firm D call. Between the trimmed V and J ends, which lost 10 bases and 2 bases, there was a span of 9 bases. The CDR3 contains 13 residues. Per germline, CDR1 MNHEY and CDR2 SMNVEV (reference sequence).

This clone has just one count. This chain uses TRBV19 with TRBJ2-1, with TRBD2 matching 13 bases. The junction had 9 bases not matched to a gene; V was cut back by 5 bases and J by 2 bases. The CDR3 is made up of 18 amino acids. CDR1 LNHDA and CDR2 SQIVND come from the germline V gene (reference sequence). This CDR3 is CASSPRTSGSGTYNEQFF. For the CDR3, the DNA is TGTGCCAGTAGTCCAAGGACTAGCGGGAGTGGCACCTACAATGAGCAGTTCTTC.

The CDR3 nucleotides are TGTGCCAGCAGCCAGGGGGGACAGGGCTACGAGCAGTACTTC. Protein: CASSQGGQGYEQYF. The chain combines TRBV6-5 with TRBJ2-7; 9 bases fit TRBD1. In germline, CDR1 is MNHEY, CDR2 SVGAGI. The CDR3 totals 14 residues. Trimming removed 6 bases from V and 3 bases from J; junction bases left unmatched: 6.

In DNA form, the CDR3 reads TGTGCCAGCAGCTTACTTTCTGGGGCCAACGTCCTGACTTTC. Protein sequence: CASSLLSGANVLTF. The chain uses TRBV11-2 and TRBJ2-6; D is unclear. Germline V gene lookup returns CDR1 SGHAT and CDR2 FQNNGV. CDR3 size: 14 residues. Trimming shortened V by 2 bases and J by 1 base, and 3 bases separated the two germline ends.

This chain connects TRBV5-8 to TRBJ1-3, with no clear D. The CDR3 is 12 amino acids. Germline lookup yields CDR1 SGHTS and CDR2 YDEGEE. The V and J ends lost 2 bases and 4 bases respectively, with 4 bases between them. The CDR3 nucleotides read TGTGCCAGCAGCTTTGGGGGAAACACCATATATTTT. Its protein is CASSFGGNTIYF.

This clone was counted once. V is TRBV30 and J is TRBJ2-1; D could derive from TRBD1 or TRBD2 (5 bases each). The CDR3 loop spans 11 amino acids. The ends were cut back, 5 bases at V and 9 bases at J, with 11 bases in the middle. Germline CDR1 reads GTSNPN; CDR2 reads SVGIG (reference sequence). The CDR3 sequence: CAWWDAIEQFF. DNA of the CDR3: TGTGCCTGGTGGGACGCGATTGAGCAGTTCTTC.

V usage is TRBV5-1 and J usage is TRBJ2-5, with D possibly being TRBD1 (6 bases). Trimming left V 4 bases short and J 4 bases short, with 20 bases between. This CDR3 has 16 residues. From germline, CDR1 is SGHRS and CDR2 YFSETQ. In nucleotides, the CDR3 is TGCGCCAGCAGCGGGCAGTACAGGGAAGGCACAGAGACCCAGTACTTC. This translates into CASSGQYREGTETQYF.

CDR3: CANHPLTGAEYEQYF. The CDR3 nucleotides are TGTGCCAATCACCCCCTGACAGGGGCGGAGTACGAGCAGTACTTC. The chain uses TRBV25-1 and TRBJ2-7, with 8 positions matching TRBD1. The V and J ends lost 10 bases and 4 bases, in that order; junction bases with no gene match: 15. The CDR3 is 15 residues long. Germline loops: CDR1 MGHDK, CDR2 SYGVNS.

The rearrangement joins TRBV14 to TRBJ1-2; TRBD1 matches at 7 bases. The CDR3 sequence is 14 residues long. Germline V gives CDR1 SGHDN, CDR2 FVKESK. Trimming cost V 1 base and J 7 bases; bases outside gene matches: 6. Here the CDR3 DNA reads TGTGCCAGCAGCCAAGGGGTAGGGGACAGTGGCTACACCTTC. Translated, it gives CASSQGVGDSGYTF.

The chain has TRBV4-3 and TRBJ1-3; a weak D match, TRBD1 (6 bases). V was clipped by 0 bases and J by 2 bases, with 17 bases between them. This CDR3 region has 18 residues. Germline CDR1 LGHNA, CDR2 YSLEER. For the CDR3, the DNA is TGCGCCAGCAGCCAAGATAGACAGGTTCCTCCTACTGGAAACACCATATATTTT. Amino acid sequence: CASSQDRQVPPTGNTIYF.

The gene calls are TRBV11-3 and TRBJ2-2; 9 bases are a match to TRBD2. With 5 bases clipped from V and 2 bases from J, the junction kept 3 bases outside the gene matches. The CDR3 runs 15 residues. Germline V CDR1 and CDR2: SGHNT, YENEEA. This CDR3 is CASSPRGGNTGELFF. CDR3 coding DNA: TGTGCCAGCAGCCCGCGGGGGGGTAACACCGGGGAGCTGTTTTTT.

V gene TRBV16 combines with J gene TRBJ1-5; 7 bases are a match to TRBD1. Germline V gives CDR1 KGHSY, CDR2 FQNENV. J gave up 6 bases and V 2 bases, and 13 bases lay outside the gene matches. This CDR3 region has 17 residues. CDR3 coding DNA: TGTGCCAGCAGCCAAAGAGCCTCGAACAGGGGACGTCAGCCCCAGCATTTT. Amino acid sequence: CASSQRASNRGRQPQHF.

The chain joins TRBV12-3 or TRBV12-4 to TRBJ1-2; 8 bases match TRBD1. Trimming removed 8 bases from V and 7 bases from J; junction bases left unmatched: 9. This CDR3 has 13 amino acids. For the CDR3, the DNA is TGTGCCAGCCGGGACAGGAGGGTGAGTGGCTACACCTTC. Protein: CASRDRRVSGYTF.

DNA for the CDR3: TGTGCCAGCAGCTTAGGACTTGGGGGCAACGGTGGCACTGAAGCTTTCTTT. This codes for CASSLGLGGNGGTEAFF. The rearrangement joins TRBV11-3 to TRBJ1-1, with TRBD1 as a possible D gene (6 bases). The CDR3 spans 17 residues. Germline CDR1 is SGHNT and CDR2 is YENEEA. Trimming removed 1 base at V and 4 bases at J, with 19 bases between.

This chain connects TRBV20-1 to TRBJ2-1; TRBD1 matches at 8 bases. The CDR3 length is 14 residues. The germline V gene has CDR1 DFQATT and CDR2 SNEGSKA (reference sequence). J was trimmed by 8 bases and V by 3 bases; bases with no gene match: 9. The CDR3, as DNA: TGCAGTGCTAGTAGCGACAGGGGAACCCATGAGCAGTTCTTC. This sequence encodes CSASSDRGTHEQFF.

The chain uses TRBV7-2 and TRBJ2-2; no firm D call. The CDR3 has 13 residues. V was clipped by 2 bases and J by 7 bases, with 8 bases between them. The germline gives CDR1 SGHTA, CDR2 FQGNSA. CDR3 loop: CASSLSRGGELFF. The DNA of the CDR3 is TGTGCCAGCAGCTTATCCCGCGGCGGGGAGCTGTTTTTT.

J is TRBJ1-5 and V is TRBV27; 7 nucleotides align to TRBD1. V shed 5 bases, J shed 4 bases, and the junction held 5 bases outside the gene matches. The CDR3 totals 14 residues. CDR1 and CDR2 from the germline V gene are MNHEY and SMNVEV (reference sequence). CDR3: CASSPQTGNQPQHF. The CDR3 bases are TGTGCCAGCAGTCCACAGACAGGGAATCAGCCCCAGCATTTT.

In nucleotides, the CDR3 is TGTGCCAGCAGTCCGGATGGACAGGGTCACGGCACCGGGGAGCTGTTTTTT. Translation gives CASSPDGQGHGTGELFF. The chain is built from TRBV28 and TRBJ2-2; TRBD1 matches 8 bases. V trimming: 5 bases; J trimming: 4 bases; junction bases outside the gene matches: 12. This CDR3 has 17 residues. Germline CDR1 MDHEN, CDR2 SYDVKM. The full variable domain, with the rest looked up from reference TRBV28 and TRBJ2-2, is DVKVTQSSRYLVKRTGEKVFLECVQDMDHENMFWYRQDPGLGLRLIYFSYDVKMKEKGDIPEGYSVSREKKERFSLILESASTNQTSMYLCASSPDGQGHGTGELFFGEGSRLTVL.

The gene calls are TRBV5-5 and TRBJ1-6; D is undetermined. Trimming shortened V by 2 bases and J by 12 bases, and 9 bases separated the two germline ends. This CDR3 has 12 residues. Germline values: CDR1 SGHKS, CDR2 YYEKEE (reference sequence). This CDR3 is CASSFEALPLHF. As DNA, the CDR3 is TGTGCCAGCAGCTTCGAGGCCTTACCCCTCCACTTT. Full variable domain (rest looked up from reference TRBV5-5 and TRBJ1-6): DAGVTQSPTHLIKTRGQQVTLRCSPISGHKSVSWYQQVLGQGPQFIFQYYEKEERGRGNFPDRFSARQFPNYSSELNVNALLLGDSALYLCASSFEALPLHFGNGTRLTVT.

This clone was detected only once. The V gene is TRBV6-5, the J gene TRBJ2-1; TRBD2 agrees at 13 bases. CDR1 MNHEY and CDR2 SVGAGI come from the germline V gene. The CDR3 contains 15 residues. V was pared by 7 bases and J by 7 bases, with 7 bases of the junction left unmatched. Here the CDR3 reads CASTGGLAGENEQFF. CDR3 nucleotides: TGTGCCAGCACCGGAGGACTAGCGGGAGAGAATGAGCAGTTCTTC.

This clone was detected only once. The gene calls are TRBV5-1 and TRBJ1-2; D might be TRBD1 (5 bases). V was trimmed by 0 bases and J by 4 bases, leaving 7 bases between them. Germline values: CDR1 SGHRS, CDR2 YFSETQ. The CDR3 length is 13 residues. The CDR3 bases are TGCGCCAGCAGCTTGGAAGGGGCCTATGGCTACACCTTC. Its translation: CASSLEGAYGYTF.

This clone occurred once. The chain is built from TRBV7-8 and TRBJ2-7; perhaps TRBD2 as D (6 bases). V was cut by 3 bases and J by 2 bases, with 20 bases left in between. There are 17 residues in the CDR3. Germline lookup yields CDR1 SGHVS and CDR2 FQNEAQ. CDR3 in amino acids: CASSFRSLGGPAYEQYF. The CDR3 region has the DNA TGTGCCAGCAGCTTTAGATCCCTTGGAGGGCCTGCCTACGAGCAGTACTTC.

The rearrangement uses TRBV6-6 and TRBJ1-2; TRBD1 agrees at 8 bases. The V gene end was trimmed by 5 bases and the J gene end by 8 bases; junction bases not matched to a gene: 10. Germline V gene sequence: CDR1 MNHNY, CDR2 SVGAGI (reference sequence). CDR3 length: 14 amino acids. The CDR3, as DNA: TGTGCCAGCAGTGGACAGGGAATGGCTTACGGCTACACCTTC. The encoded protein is CASSGQGMAYGYTF.

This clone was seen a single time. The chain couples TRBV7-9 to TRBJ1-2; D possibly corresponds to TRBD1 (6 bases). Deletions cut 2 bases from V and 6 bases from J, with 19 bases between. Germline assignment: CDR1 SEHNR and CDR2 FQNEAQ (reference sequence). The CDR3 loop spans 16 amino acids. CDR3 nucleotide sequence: TGTGCCAGCAGCTTACCTAAAGAGGGAGGGGGGCATGGCTACACCTTC. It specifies CASSLPKEGGGHGYTF.